These 25 T cell receptor beta chains share one sample of origin, sequenced in a study of blood T cell repertoires in COVID-19. Assay: immunoSEQ multiplex PCR; the TCRdb copy retains only in-frame clones and omits some. There are tens of thousands of clones in the sample; 88% occur only once, and around 40% lies in the top ten. The source material was peripheral blood. These TCRs come from a human donor in a cohort sampled during active COVID-19.

V usage is TRBV11-2 and J usage is TRBJ2-1; D gene uncertain. The germline gives CDR1 SGHAT, CDR2 FQNNGV. Trimming pared 2 bases from V and 7 bases from J, leaving 18 bases between. This CDR3 spans 16 amino acids. CDR3 amino acids: CASSLNPDGSVNEQFF. In nucleotides, the CDR3 is TGTGCCAGCAGCTTAAACCCAGACGGGTCGGTGAATGAGCAGTTCTTC.

The CDR3 DNA sequence: TGTGCCAGTGCGGGACTAGCGGGGCGGAATGAGCAGTTCTTC. Amino acids: CASAGLAGRNEQFF. The genes are TRBV19 and TRBJ2-1; the match to TRBD2 covers 13 bases. Germline V CDR1 and CDR2: LNHDA, SQIVND (reference sequence). The CDR3 extends over 14 amino acids. The J segment lost 7 bases and the V segment lost 8 bases, leaving 5 bases of the junction unmatched.

This clone was detected many times. This chain connects TRBV14 to TRBJ2-1; 9 positions agree with TRBD1. After removal of 3 bases from V and 9 bases from J, the junction contained 6 bases not matched to a gene. The CDR3 totals 14 residues. Germline V CDR1 and CDR2: SGHDN, FVKESK. The CDR3 here is CASSQLNRGLEQFF. DNA of the CDR3: TGTGCCAGCAGCCAGCTTAACAGGGGGCTTGAGCAGTTCTTC. Full variable domain (outside the CDR3, taken from reference TRBV14 and TRBJ2-1): EAGVTQFPSHSVIEKGQTVTLRCDPISGHDNLYWYRRVMGKEIKFLLHFVKESKQDESGMPNNRFLAERTGGTYSTLKVQPAELEDSGVYFCASSQLNRGLEQFFGPGTRLTVL.

The rearrangement joins TRBV2 to TRBJ2-3, with 9 bases identical to TRBD2. Germline V gene data show CDR1 as SNHLY and CDR2 as FYNNEI. There are 15 residues in the CDR3. Germline trimming cut 2 bases from V and 5 bases from J; bases unmatched to any gene: 5. As DNA, the CDR3 is TGTGCCAGCAGTGAATTAGCGGGAGCCGGAGATACGCAGTATTTT. Translation: CASSELAGAGDTQYF.

This clone came up once. The gene calls are TRBV28 and TRBJ1-6; TRBD1 matches 7 bases. V lost 7 bases, J lost 10 bases, and 10 bases stayed unmatched. The CDR3 runs 14 residues. Germline-derived CDR1 and CDR2 are MDHEN and SYDVKM. The CDR3 DNA follows: TGTGCCAGCACCCCGACAGGGAGTCGCTCACCCCTCCACTTT. It specifies CASTPTGSRSPLHF.

CDR3 sequence: CSASNSADTQYF. The CDR3 coding sequence is TGCAGTGCTAGTAACTCGGCAGATACGCAGTATTTT. The chain combines TRBV20-1 with TRBJ2-3; D not certain. The ends were cut back, 3 bases at V and 4 bases at J, with 8 bases in the middle. This CDR3 comprises 12 residues. Germline-derived CDR1 and CDR2 are DFQATT and SNEGSKA (reference sequence).

This clone was seen a few times. V and J are TRBV5-1 and TRBJ1-1; 7 nucleotides match TRBD1. Germline values: CDR1 SGHRS, CDR2 YFSETQ. The CDR3 covers 14 residues. V dropped 4 bases and J dropped 4; count of bases not matched to a gene: 7. The CDR3 spells CASSPTAGGTEAFF. The CDR3 DNA follows: TGCGCCAGCAGCCCAACGGCAGGGGGCACTGAAGCTTTCTTT.

This clone was detected once. J is TRBJ2-2 and V is TRBV25-1; 10 bases agree with TRBD2. CDR1 and CDR2 (germline): MGHDK, SYGVNS. The CDR3 runs to 16 residues. V lost 7 bases, J lost 4 bases, and 9 bases stayed unmatched. CDR3 nucleotide sequence: TGTGCCAGCACCCCTAGCGGGAGTATTAGCACCGGGGAGCTGTTTTTT. Translating it yields CASTPSGSISTGELFF.

The chain links TRBV28 to TRBJ2-4, with a tentative D call TRBD2 (7 bases). V lost 5 bases to trimming and J lost 10 bases, with 21 bases between them. This CDR3 has 15 residues. CDR1 and CDR2 (germline): MDHEN, SYDVKM. CDR3 region: CASSPQGGAVEIQYF. The DNA for the CDR3 is TGTGCCAGCAGTCCCCAAGGGGGGGCGGTCGAGATTCAGTACTTC.

This chain uses TRBV5-1 with TRBJ2-7; 10 bases line up with TRBD1. The CDR3 has 13 amino acids. Trimming cost V 3 bases and J 6 bases; bases outside gene matches: 3. CDR1 and CDR2 (germline): SGHRS, YFSETQ. The CDR3 reads CASSSGQGGEQYF. The CDR3 DNA reads TGCGCCAGCAGCTCCGGACAGGGGGGCGAGCAGTACTTC.

The chain recombines TRBV25-1 with TRBJ2-4, with 14 bases aligning to TRBD2. Trimming took 5 bases from V and 1 from J; bases not matched to a gene: 7. This CDR3 is built from 18 residues. Germline assignment: CDR1 MGHDK and CDR2 SYGVNS. DNA of the CDR3: TGTGCCAGCAGTATTCCGGGACTAGCGGGAGAGGCCAAAAACATTCAGTACTTC. It translates to CASSIPGLAGEAKNIQYF.

The sample holds a few counts of this clone. The chain uses TRBV5-6 and TRBJ2-7; 10 positions match TRBD2. Germline V gene data show CDR1 as SGHDT and CDR2 as YYEEEE. There are 16 residues in the CDR3. The V gene end was trimmed by 5 bases and the J gene end by 5 bases; junction bases not matched to a gene: 13. DNA of the CDR3: TGTGCCAGCAGACCTGGGACTAGCGAGAATGGCCACGAGCAGTACTTC. It specifies CASRPGTSENGHEQYF.

V gene TRBV27 combines with J gene TRBJ1-5; the D gene is possibly TRBD1 (5 bases). Germline assignment: CDR1 MNHEY and CDR2 SMNVEV (reference sequence). CDR3 size: 15 residues. Trimming took off 7 bases at V and 3 bases at J, with 16 bases between the two ends. Here the CDR3 DNA reads TGTGCCAGCACCCCTTCCAGGGATTACAATCAGCCCCAGCATTTT. It encodes CASTPSRDYNQPQHF.

This chain uses TRBV7-2 with TRBJ1-2; D gene unclear. The V and J ends lost 1 base and 0 bases respectively, with 9 bases between them. CDR1 SGHTA and CDR2 FQGNSA come from the germline V gene. The CDR3 is 15 residues long. Here the CDR3 DNA reads TGTGCCAGCAGCTTAGGAGGATTCGCTAACTATGGCTACACCTTC. As protein: CASSLGGFANYGYTF. The entire variable domain, with the rest obtained from reference TRBV7-2 and TRBJ1-2, is as follows: GAGVSQSPSNKVTEKGKDVELRCDPISGHTALYWYRQSLGQGLEFLIYFQGNSAPDKSGLPSDRFSAERTGGSVSTLTIQRTQQEDSAVYLCASSLGGFANYGYTFGSGTRLTVV.

The chain links TRBV27 to TRBJ2-7, with TRBD1 matching over 8 bases. With 5 bases clipped from V and 3 bases from J, the junction kept 9 bases outside the gene matches. Germline CDR1 MNHEY, CDR2 SMNVEV (reference sequence). CDR3 length: 15 residues. The CDR3 here is CASSPDRDRHYEQYF. DNA for the CDR3: TGTGCCAGCAGTCCCGACCGGGACAGGCACTACGAGCAGTACTTC.

The chain combines TRBV18 with TRBJ2-7; tentative D call: TRBD2 (5 bases). The ends were cut back, 3 bases at V and 1 base at J, with 16 bases in the middle. The CDR3 is 16 amino acids. Germline V lookup: CDR1 KGHSH, CDR2 LQKENI. The CDR3 spells CASSPSVLANSYEQYF. In nucleotides, the CDR3 is TGTGCCAGCTCACCCTCGGTTTTAGCGAATTCCTACGAGCAGTACTTC.

The rearrangement joins TRBV5-1 to TRBJ2-1; D is undetermined. Trimming cost V 0 bases and J 6 bases, with 10 bases left between them. CDR3 size: 14 residues. The germline V gene has CDR1 SGHRS and CDR2 YFSETQ. The CDR3 loop reads CASSLGALGNEQFF. As DNA, the CDR3 is TGCGCCAGCAGCTTGGGGGCCCTGGGCAATGAGCAGTTCTTC.

The chain recombines TRBV6-5 with TRBJ1-1; no clear D gene. The CDR3 totals 14 residues. Trimming took 0 bases from V and 10 from J, leaving 15 bases between them. Germline assignment: CDR1 MNHEY and CDR2 SVGAGI. CDR3 in amino acids: CASSYSFEVRGAFF. The CDR3 bases are TGTGCCAGCAGTTACTCGTTTGAGGTTCGTGGAGCTTTCTTT.

The chain has TRBV19 and TRBJ2-1, with 13 bases identical to TRBD2. Germline assignment: CDR1 LNHDA and CDR2 SQIVND (reference sequence). The J segment lost 2 bases and the V segment lost 4 bases, leaving 5 bases of the junction unmatched. The CDR3 consists of 17 residues. The CDR3 DNA is TGTGCCAGTAGTAGCGGGACTAGCGGGGTCACCTACAATGAGCAGTTCTTC. Protein product: CASSSGTSGVTYNEQFF.

V usage is TRBV7-3 and J usage is TRBJ2-1; TRBD2 agrees at 7 bases. Losses at the gene ends were 1 base for V and 1 base for J; bases not matched to a gene: 1. The CDR3 is 15 amino acids. Germline loops: CDR1 SGHTA, CDR2 FQGTGA. The CDR3 coding sequence is TGTGCCAGCAGCTTAAGGGGGGGTTCCTACAATGAGCAGTTCTTC. Residues: CASSLRGGSYNEQFF.

V is TRBV2 and J is TRBJ2-3; D may be TRBD1 (5 bases). Germline V gives CDR1 SNHLY, CDR2 FYNNEI. V dropped 6 bases and J dropped 4 bases, with 11 bases sitting between them. The CDR3 contains 13 residues. The CDR3 region is CASRLDTSDTQYF. The CDR3, as DNA: TGTGCCAGCAGATTGGACACCTCAGATACGCAGTATTTT.

This chain joins TRBV7-2 and TRBJ2-1; 11 nucleotides agree with TRBD2. Germline lookup yields CDR1 SGHTA and CDR2 FQGNSA. Germline trimming cut 0 bases from V and 6 bases from J; bases unmatched to any gene: 7. This CDR3 is built from 17 residues. In DNA form, the CDR3 reads TGTGCCAGCAGCTTAGCGCTTTTAGCGGGAGGGCTCAATGAGCAGTTCTTC. Protein: CASSLALLAGGLNEQFF.

The CDR3 is CASSQVRSGRNEQFF. The CDR3 region has the DNA TGCGCCAGCAGCCAAGTTCGTAGCGGGAGAAATGAGCAGTTCTTC. J is TRBJ2-1 and V is TRBV4-3; 9 bases fit TRBD2. Germline V gene sequence: CDR1 LGHNA, CDR2 YSLEER. The CDR3 loop spans 15 amino acids. J lost 7 bases, V lost 1 base, and 5 bases had no gene match.

The chain carries TRBV19 and TRBJ2-7, with 11 nucleotides matching TRBD1. V lost 4 bases and J lost 12; bases outside the gene matches: 5. The CDR3 consists of 12 residues. Germline lookup yields CDR1 LNHDA and CDR2 SQIVND (reference sequence). In nucleotides, the CDR3 is TGTGCCAGTAGTACAGGACAGGGGGCGACGTACTTC. This gives the protein CASSTGQGATYF. Using reference TRBV19 and TRBJ2-7 for the parts outside the CDR3, the full variable domain is DGGITQSPKYLFRKEGQNVTLSCEQNLNHDAMYWYRQDPGQGLRLIYYSQIVNDFQKGDIAEGYSVSREKKESFPLTVTSAQKNPTAFYLCASSTGQGATYFGPGTRLTVT.

This sequence joins TRBV29-1 and TRBJ2-7, with TRBD2 matching 12 bases. The ends lost 4 bases at V and 4 bases at J; junction bases unmatched: 8. The germline CDR1 and CDR2 sequences are SQVTM and ANQGSEA. This CDR3 has 15 residues. Here the CDR3 reads CSVAPTSGSSYEQYF. The CDR3 nucleotides are TGCAGCGTTGCCCCGACTAGCGGGAGTTCGTACGAGCAGTACTTC.